A selection of T cell receptor beta chains follows, all from one sample in a study of CXCR3-negative and CXCR3-positive naive CD8 T cells. TCRdb reprocessed the 5' RACE reads; each CDR3 protein has one entry and no DNA is given. In all, the sample yields 84,000 or so distinct CDR3 sequences. Sequenced sample: naive CXCR3+ CD8+ T cells from blood. Every receptor here comes from a human donor in good health. Some clones in this sample may be carry-over from other donors' samples. Each CDR3 is given with its conserved first and last residue. Each record gives: J gene, V gene, CDR3 protein.

>TRBJ2-1|TRBV29-1
CSVIGGVDNEQFF
>TRBJ2-5|TRBV7-9
CASSPTDRTQETQYF
>TRBJ2-1|TRBV14
CASSQEISGGLEQFF
>TRBJ2-2|TRBV20-1
CSAIRTSGYTGELFF
>TRBJ2-6|TRBV5-1
CASSLAGGGANVLTF
>TRBJ1-1|TRBV10-3
CAIRGRGEAFF
>TRBJ2-3|TRBV6-5
CASGFGVEDTDTQYF
>TRBJ2-1|TRBV9
CASSVDRANEQFF
>TRBJ2-7|TRBV4-1
CASSRGTAGDYEQYF
>TRBJ1-1|TRBV6-2/TRBV6-3
CASINGRGAGTEAFF